Below are 9 T cell receptor beta chains sequenced from a single sample in a study of blood T cell repertoires in COVID-19. Some clones are missing from TCRdb's copy, which holds only in-frame ones; the method was immunoSEQ multiplex PCR. Of about 300,000 clones listed, about four fifths were seen once; the top ten hold roughly 1.1%. Sequencing used peripheral blood. These receptors were collected from a woman between 50 and 59 years old with acute or convalescent COVID-19.

The V gene is TRBV2, the J gene TRBJ2-7; TRBD2 matches at 13 bases. Germline V lookup: CDR1 SNHLY, CDR2 FYNNEI. The V gene end was trimmed by 7 bases and the J gene end by 5 bases; junction bases not matched to a gene: 5. This CDR3 is built from 14 residues. CDR3 nucleotides: TGTGCCAGCACCCCGGGACTAGCGGGAAACGAGCAGTACTTC. Translating gives CASTPGLAGNEQYF.

The chain joins TRBV3-1 (or the pseudogene TRBV3-2) to TRBJ1-1, with D tentatively TRBD1 (6 bases). The ends were cut back, 1 base at V and 4 bases at J, with 10 bases in the middle. CDR1 is LGHDT and CDR2 is YNNKEL in the germline V gene (reference sequence). The CDR3 length is 14 residues. The CDR3 sequence is CASSQGGTPTEAFF. The CDR3 DNA follows: TGTGCCAGCAGCCAAGGGGGGACACCCACTGAAGCTTTCTTT.

This chain links TRBV18 with TRBJ2-5; 8 bases fit TRBD2. Germline CDR1 reads KGHSH; CDR2 reads LQKENI. Losses at the gene ends were 4 bases for V and 2 bases for J; bases not matched to a gene: 6. The CDR3 length is 15 residues. The CDR3 sequence: CASSRQRELQETQYF. The CDR3 DNA reads TGTGCCAGCTCACGCCAGCGGGAGCTTCAAGAGACCCAGTACTTC.

In its sample, this clone was seen once. The chain is built from TRBV2 and TRBJ1-2; 10 positions match TRBD1. This CDR3 region has 14 residues. Germline V gene sequence: CDR1 SNHLY, CDR2 FYNNEI. V shed 6 bases and J 0 bases; nucleotides not matched to a gene: 1. The CDR3 region is CASRTGGTNYGYTF. The CDR3 DNA reads as TGTGCCAGCAGGACAGGGGGCACTAACTATGGCTACACCTTC.

The V call is TRBV6-1, the J call TRBJ2-7, with D possibly TRBD2 on 5 matching bases. With 2 bases removed from V and 4 bases from J, the gap between germline ends came to 12 bases. Germline V gene lookup returns CDR1 MNHNS and CDR2 SASEGT. The CDR3 is 14 residues long. CDR3 in amino acids: CASSELHREYEQYV. In nucleotides, the CDR3 is TGTGCCAGCAGTGAATTGCACCGGGAATACGAGCAGTACGTC.

This chain connects TRBV19 to TRBJ2-2; TRBD2 is a possible D gene (6 bases). Germline values: CDR1 LNHDA, CDR2 SQIVND (reference sequence). The CDR3 extends over 14 amino acids. V was trimmed by 3 bases and J by 6 bases, leaving 11 bases between them. CDR3 amino acids: CASSINSGPGELFF. As DNA, the CDR3 is TGTGCCAGTAGTATTAATAGCGGTCCCGGGGAGCTGTTTTTT.

V and J are TRBV2 and TRBJ1-4, with 7 bases identical to TRBD1. V shed 6 bases and J 8 bases; nucleotides not matched to a gene: 9. The CDR3 is made up of 14 amino acids. Germline CDR1 reads SNHLY; CDR2 reads FYNNEI. For the CDR3, the DNA is TGTGCCAGCAGATCGACAGGGCCAGAGGAAAAACTGTTTTTT. This encodes CASRSTGPEEKLFF.

This clone was found a few times. The rearrangement links TRBV12-2 to TRBJ2-2; no check of the table's D call, TRBD1, against the DNA was made. TRBV12-2 is a documented pseudogene. The CDR3 loop spans 14 amino acids. The CDR3 reads CASRYRVGTGELFF. In nucleotides, the CDR3 is TGTGCAAGTCGCTACAGGGTTGGCACCGGGGAGCTGTTTTTT.

This clone was seen a single time. V and J are TRBV29-1 and TRBJ1-1, with a tentative D call TRBD1 (5 bases). Germline assignment: CDR1 SQVTM and CDR2 ANQGSEA. The V end was cut by 6 bases, the J end by 1 base, with 12 bases between. The CDR3 is made up of 13 amino acids. CDR3 in amino acids: CSVRPQGNTEAFF. As DNA, the CDR3 is TGCAGCGTGAGACCCCAGGGGAACACTGAAGCTTTCTTT.